The T cell receptor beta chain described here comes from a study of blood T cell repertoires in COVID-19. Repertoires were generated with immunoSEQ multiplex PCR, while TCRdb's copy carries only in-frame clones and drops some. Among about 200,000 clones listed, roughly 81% were seen once. Germline CDR1 reads MNHNS; CDR2 reads SASEGT. The V segment lost 2 bases and the J segment 7 bases; nucleotides outside the gene matches: 4. CDR3 length: 13 amino acids. The receptor's source is a woman aged 80 or over with acute or convalescent COVID-19. The V gene is TRBV6-1, the J gene TRBJ1-1; 7 bases match TRBD1. Source material: peripheral blood. This CDR3 is CASSELRQGEAFF. CDR3 bases: TGTGCCAGCAGTGAACTCCGACAGGGTGAAGCTTTCTTT.